The subject of this entry is one T cell receptor beta chain. This entry belongs to a study of blood T cell repertoires in COVID-19. Study information: Samples of COVID-19 (acute and convalescent) were obtained from the United States, Italy and Spain. Nucleic acid was either cDNA or gDNA, and it came from T cells, B-cell-depleted T cells, or PBMCs.

Participant ages covered about 18 to 100 years across 25 or so US areas. Cohorts were determined from participant-reported clinical history. Method: immunoSEQ multiplex PCR; TCRdb's copy keeps in-frame clones and lacks some. This sample has hundreds of thousands of clones; 65% to 85% occur once, and the top ten carry about 4.3%. The sample was PBMCs or T cells enriched from blood (not recorded which). The TCR originated in a man younger than 40 with acute COVID-19.

CDR3 in amino acids: CASSPGTSGGLNEQFF. The CDR3 DNA reads as TGTGCCAGCAGCCCCGGGACTAGCGGGGGCCTCAATGAGCAGTTCTTC. V gene TRBV11-2 combines with J gene TRBJ2-1; 14 bases line up with TRBD2. The junction had 6 bases not matched to a gene; V was cut back by 5 bases and J by 6 bases. This CDR3 region has 16 residues. Looked up from germline, CDR1 is SGHAT and CDR2 is FQNNGV.